This record looks at one T cell receptor beta chain sequence and its context. The antigen remains undetermined. Between the trimmed V and J ends, which lost 5 bases and 1 base, there was a span of 13 bases. Germline lookup yields CDR1 LNHDA and CDR2 SQIVND (reference sequence). CDR3 size: 15 residues. These data belong to a study of CD8+CD57+ T cells in acquired aplastic anemia. Findings and caveats of the study: With respect to CD8+ Simpson's diversity, patients and controls did not differ significantly. The study identified more than 25 CD8+ CDR3 sequences shared by patients and controls.

Profiling that covered TCR beta VDJ and CDR3 relied on genomic DNA as its template. Each CDR3 protein gets one entry after TCRdb re-called the reads with MiXCR. The sample shows more than 200,000 distinct CDR3 sequences, under 50% of them seen only once. Before being chosen for sequencing, patients had shown CD8+CD57+ cell expansion by flow cytometry. Patients had received no therapy at the time of blood sampling. The chain carries TRBV19 and TRBJ2-3, with D perhaps matching TRBD1 (8 bases). The clonotype was recovered from a human donor with aplastic anemia. The material sequenced was sorted CD4+, CD8+, or CD8+CD57+ T cells (not recorded which) from PBMCs. CDR3: CASSQQGGGTDTQYF. As DNA, the CDR3 is TGTGCCAGTAGTCAACAGGGGGGGGGCACAGATACGCAGTATTTT.